The text below deals with one T cell receptor beta chain. TCRdb re-clonotyped the PCR reads through MiXCR. The sample carries around 15,000 clones, roughly 23% recorded once. The sample is drawn from a study of metastatic and nonmetastatic thyroid tumors. The CDR3 runs to 15 residues. The trim removed 0 bases at V and 0 bases at J, leaving 0 bases unmatched. The germline V gene encodes CDR1 SGDLS and CDR2 YYNGEE. Each patient came to thyroid surgery without any prior treatment (of any kind). The sequence derives from a female donor with papillary thyroid cancer or a benign thyroid nodule (not recorded which). Some clones in this sample may be carry-over from other donors' samples. The genes are TRBV9 and TRBJ2-7, with 10 bases matching TRBD2. Sequenced input: tumor tissue. The CDR3 nucleotides read TGTGCCAGCAGCGTAGGGACTAGCGGCTCCTACGAGCAGTACTTC. Protein product: CASSVGTSGSYEQYF.